The 27 T cell receptor beta chains given below trace back to one sample, sequenced in a study of shared clonotypes between healthy human individuals. Some clones are missing from TCRdb's copy, which holds only in-frame ones; the method was immunoSEQ multiplex PCR. Among around 450,000 clones, roughly three quarters were seen once, and the ten largest hold approximately 13%. The sample taken for sequencing was PBMCs. These TCRs come from a woman in her thirties or forties in good health. Some clones in this sample may be carry-over from other donors' samples.

The chain employs TRBV28 and TRBJ1-6; no definite D call. The germline CDR1 and CDR2 sequences are MDHEN and SYDVKM. With 3 bases removed from V and 11 bases from J, the gap between germline ends came to 8 bases. The length of the CDR3 is 12 residues. CDR3 in amino acids: CASSFSFPPLHF. As DNA, the CDR3 is TGTGCCAGCAGTTTTTCCTTCCCACCCCTCCACTTT.

J is TRBJ2-5 and V is TRBV7-8, with no clear D. CDR1 and CDR2 (germline): SGHVS, FQNEAQ. The CDR3 loop spans 14 amino acids. V lost 1 base and J lost 4, with 10 bases in between. The CDR3 sequence is CASSLGGVRETQYF. The CDR3 coding sequence is TGTGCCAGCAGCTTAGGCGGCGTTCGAGAGACCCAGTACTTC. The entire variable domain, with the rest obtained from reference TRBV7-8 and TRBJ2-5, is as follows: GAGVSQSPRYKVAKRGQDVALRCDPISGHVSLFWYQQALGQGPEFLTYFQNEAQLDKSGLPSDRFFAERPEGSVSTLKIQRTQQEDSAVYLCASSLGGVRETQYFGPGTRLLVL.

This clone was seen more than once but under ten times. The chain has TRBV30 and TRBJ1-4; 8 bases line up with TRBD1. From germline, CDR1 is GTSNPN and CDR2 SVGIG (reference sequence). CDR3 length equals 15 residues. The J segment lost 7 bases and the V segment lost 0 bases, leaving 7 bases of the junction unmatched. The CDR3 reads CAWSVPAGGTEKLFF. The CDR3 coding sequence is TGTGCCTGGAGTGTACCGGCAGGGGGCACTGAAAAACTGTTTTTT. Full variable domain (rest looked up from reference TRBV30 and TRBJ1-4): SQTIHQWPATLVQPVGSPLSLECTVEGTSNPNLYWYRQAAGRGLQLLFYSVGIGQISSEVPQNLSASRPQDRQFILSSKKLLLSDSGFYLCAWSVPAGGTEKLFFGSGTQLSVL.

In this sample, this clone turned up a few times. A junction boundary mismatches the germline segment, possibly from a read error. This sequence joins TRBV7-7 and TRBJ2-2, with 10 bases identical to TRBD2. Germline assignment: CDR1 SSHAT and CDR2 FNYEAQ (reference sequence). CDR3 length: 16 amino acids. The DNA for the CDR3 is TGTGCTAGCAGCTTCACTAGCGGGGCGAACACCGGGGAGCTGTTTTTT. As protein: CASSFTSGANTGELFF.

J is TRBJ1-5 and V is TRBV27; a possible D gene is TRBD1 (5 bases). V lost 2 bases and J lost 6, with 11 bases in between. In germline, CDR1 is MNHEY, CDR2 SMNVEV (reference sequence). The CDR3 runs to 14 residues. The DNA of the CDR3 is TGTGCCAGCAGTTTAGAGGGGCAGAGTCAGCCCCAGCATTTT. Translated: CASSLEGQSQPQHF.

A single count supports this clone. This sequence joins TRBV6-1 and TRBJ1-2; 9 nucleotides agree with TRBD1. The V and J ends lost 6 bases and 0 bases, in that order; junction bases with no gene match: 5. The CDR3 runs to 15 residues. CDR1 is MNHNS, CDR2 SASEGT, per germline. CDR3 loop: CASRVWTGANYGYTF. CDR3 DNA sequence: TGTGCCAGCAGAGTGTGGACAGGGGCTAACTATGGCTACACCTTC.

The chain uses TRBV11-2 and TRBJ2-1, with 9 bases aligning to TRBD2. The CDR3 extends over 19 amino acids. After removal of 3 bases from V and 0 bases from J, the junction contained 12 bases not matched to a gene. The germline gives CDR1 SGHAT, CDR2 FQNNGV. CDR3 region: CASSLLGLAGPSSYNEQFF. The DNA for the CDR3 is TGTGCCAGCAGCTTGTTGGGTCTAGCGGGACCAAGCTCCTACAATGAGCAGTTCTTC. Full variable domain (missing parts from reference TRBV11-2 and TRBJ2-1): EAGVAQSPRYKIIEKRQSVAFWCNPISGHATLYWYQQILGQGPKLLIQFQNNGVVDDSQLPKDRFSAERLKGVDSTLKIQPAKLEDSAVYLCASSLLGLAGPSSYNEQFFGPGTRLTVL.

This clone was counted a single time. The chain uses TRBV5-5 and TRBJ1-2, with 8 bases that match TRBD1. Germline V CDR1 and CDR2: SGHKS, YYEKEE (reference sequence). The CDR3 runs 15 residues. V trimming: 4 bases; J trimming: 5 bases; junction bases outside the gene matches: 10. Here the CDR3 reads CASSTDRVGWYGYTF. CDR3 bases: TGTGCCAGCAGCACGGACAGGGTAGGATGGTATGGCTACACCTTC.

This clone turned up a few times. The chain joins TRBV19 to TRBJ2-2; D not resolved. The V and J ends lost 5 bases and 4 bases respectively, with 11 bases between them. CDR3 size: 14 residues. The germline V gene encodes CDR1 LNHDA and CDR2 SQIVND (reference sequence). Here the CDR3 reads CASSPRHPTGELFF. The CDR3 nucleotides read TGTGCCAGTAGTCCGCGACACCCCACCGGGGAGCTGTTTTTT.

This clone was seen just once. The gene calls are TRBV29-1 and TRBJ2-3; 7 positions agree with TRBD2. Germline assignment: CDR1 SQVTM and CDR2 ANQGSEA. The CDR3 runs to 17 residues. With V trimmed by 8 bases and J by 1 base, 18 bases remained unmatched. In DNA form, the CDR3 reads TGCAGCCCACTTTCCCCGGTCGGACTAGTCGGCACAGATACGCAGTATTTT. Residues: CSPLSPVGLVGTDTQYF.

J is TRBJ1-3 and V is TRBV5-6; no definite D call. Trimming cost V 0 bases and J 4 bases, with 14 bases left between them. Germline V lookup: CDR1 SGHDT, CDR2 YYEEEE. This CDR3 is built from 16 residues. This chain's CDR3 is CASSLGAGRPGNTIYF. The CDR3 region has the DNA TGTGCCAGCAGCTTGGGGGCGGGGAGACCCGGAAACACCATATATTTT.

The J gene is TRBJ1-1, the V gene TRBV2, with D perhaps matching TRBD1 (6 bases). Trimming took 7 bases from V and 1 from J, leaving 10 bases between them. The CDR3 is 13 residues long. Germline V gives CDR1 SNHLY, CDR2 FYNNEI. CDR3 DNA: TGTGCCAGCACGGCACAGGGGAACACTGAAGCTTTCTTT. Translated, it gives CASTAQGNTEAFF.

The chain uses TRBV28 and TRBJ2-3; TRBD2 matches 11 bases. The CDR3 is made up of 20 amino acids. J was trimmed by 1 base and V by 5 bases; bases with no gene match: 17. Germline CDR1 MDHEN, CDR2 SYDVKM. CDR3 bases: TGTGCCAGCAGTACCACACTGGGACTAGCGGCCCGCAAAGGCACAGATACGCAGTATTTT. Translating gives CASSTTLGLAARKGTDTQYF.

V is TRBV6-1 and J is TRBJ2-5; possibly TRBD2 for D (6 bases). CDR3 length: 14 amino acids. The V gene lost 6 bases and the J gene lost 4 bases, with 15 bases spanning the gap. Germline assignment: CDR1 MNHNS and CDR2 SASEGT. CDR3: CASSPARRGETQYF. The CDR3 DNA sequence: TGTGCCAGCAGCCCGGCTAGGCGGGGAGAGACCCAGTACTTC.

This clone occurred a few times. A read error may produce the germline difference seen at one junction end. J is TRBJ1-1 and V is TRBV29-1, with D possibly being TRBD1 (6 bases). CDR3 length: 10 amino acids. Germline CDR1 is SQVTM and CDR2 is ANQGSEA. CDR3 DNA sequence: TGCAGCGCCCGGGACACGGAAGCTTTCTTT. It is translated as CSARDTEAFF. The variable domain in full, completed from reference TRBV29-1 and TRBJ1-1, reads SAVISQKPSRDICQRGTSLTIQCQVDSQVTMMFWYRQQPGQSLTLIATANQGSEATYESGFVIDKFPISRPNLTFSTLTVSNMSPEDSSIYLCSARDTEAFFGQGTRLTVV.

The chain uses TRBV7-9 and TRBJ2-5, with 8 bases fitting TRBD1. Germline lookup yields CDR1 SEHNR and CDR2 FQNEAQ (reference sequence). V trimming: 3 bases; J trimming: 0 bases; junction bases outside the gene matches: 12. The CDR3 totals 18 residues. Here the CDR3 DNA reads TGTGCCAGCAGCTTTCGTCGTGGACCGGGACAGGACCAAGAGACCCAGTACTTC. Protein sequence: CASSFRRGPGQDQETQYF.

This chain links TRBV27 with TRBJ1-1; D not certain. This CDR3 region has 11 residues. The germline V gene has CDR1 MNHEY and CDR2 SMNVEV (reference sequence). With 4 bases removed from V and 6 bases from J, the gap between germline ends came to 6 bases. CDR3 sequence (DNA): TGTGCCAGCAGTTCGGCAGCTGAAGCTTTCTTT. This codes for CASSSAAEAFF.

The rearrangement uses TRBV28 and TRBJ2-1, with 8 bases lining up with TRBD2. Germline CDR1 reads MDHEN; CDR2 reads SYDVKM. Losses at the gene ends were 1 base for V and 8 bases for J; bases not matched to a gene: 10. The CDR3 is 16 amino acids. The CDR3 DNA is TGTGCCAGCAGTTTATTCGGGCTAGCGGGCGTCGATGAGCAGTTCTTC. Protein sequence: CASSLFGLAGVDEQFF.

The chain employs TRBV5-4 and TRBJ1-4, with TRBD1 identical over 7 bases. In germline, CDR1 is SGHNT, CDR2 YYREEE (reference sequence). The CDR3 is 14 residues long. V gave up 4 bases and J gave up 4 bases; unmatched junction bases: 4. The CDR3 nucleotides are TGTGCCAGCAGCACCGGACAGGTTAATGAAAAACTGTTTTTT. Its translation: CASSTGQVNEKLFF.

This clone has just a few counts. The gene calls are TRBV6-5 and TRBJ2-3; 8 nucleotides match TRBD2. The J segment lost 9 bases and the V segment lost 6 bases, leaving 2 bases of the junction unmatched. Germline CDR1 is MNHEY and CDR2 is SVGAGI. The CDR3 contains 11 residues. CDR3 in DNA: TGTGCCAGCAGGGGACTAGAGACGCAGTATTTT. Amino acids: CASRGLETQYF.

The chain couples TRBV27 to TRBJ2-7; D assignment may be TRBD1 or TRBD2 (5 bases each). Trimming left V 0 bases short and J 6 bases short, with 18 bases between. Germline assignment: CDR1 MNHEY and CDR2 SMNVEV (reference sequence). The CDR3 runs to 16 residues. Written as DNA, the CDR3 is TGTGCCAGCAGTTTATCCTGGGCAGGGACCAGGAGCGAGCAGTACTTC. Translated, it gives CASSLSWAGTRSEQYF.

The chain is built from TRBV28 and TRBJ1-2, with TRBD1 as a possible D gene (5 bases). V dropped 5 bases and J dropped 3 bases, with 13 bases sitting between them. Looked up from germline, CDR1 is MDHEN and CDR2 is SYDVKM. The CDR3 has 14 residues. The CDR3 loop is CASSKRGRYYGYTF. CDR3 sequence (DNA): TGTGCCAGCAGTAAAAGGGGACGATACTATGGCTACACCTTC.

This clone was picked up a small number of times. The chain links TRBV10-2 to TRBJ2-2; TRBD1 matches at 7 bases. Trimming cost V 5 bases and J 5 bases; bases outside gene matches: 11. CDR3 length equals 16 residues. CDR1 is WSHSY, CDR2 SAAADI, per germline. Written as DNA, the CDR3 is TGCGCCAGCAGTCACTCCCGGGACAGAGGAACCGGGGAGCTGTTTTTT. This sequence encodes CASSHSRDRGTGELFF.

This clone has just one count. The chain recombines TRBV7-3 with TRBJ2-3, with TRBD2 matching 8 bases. CDR3 length: 19 amino acids. The J segment lost 0 bases and the V segment lost 2 bases, leaving 13 bases of the junction unmatched. Germline V gene sequence: CDR1 SGHTA, CDR2 FQGTGA. CDR3 region: CASSLGGLAGAGSTDTQYF. CDR3 sequence (DNA): TGTGCCAGCAGCTTAGGAGGCCTAGCGGGTGCCGGGAGCACAGATACGCAGTATTTT.

The CDR3 DNA sequence: TGTGCCAGCAGCCAAGACTCGGACTATGGCTACACCTTC. Its protein product is CASSQDSDYGYTF. This sequence joins TRBV4-2 and TRBJ1-2; no clear D gene. The CDR3 spans 13 residues. V lost 0 bases, J lost 3 bases, and 5 bases lay in between. Germline assignment: CDR1 LGHNA and CDR2 YNFKEQ.

The chain combines TRBV15 with TRBJ2-2, with 7 bases matching TRBD1. Germline V gene lookup returns CDR1 LNHNV and CDR2 YYDKDF (reference sequence). With V trimmed by 4 bases and J by 4 bases, 9 bases remained unmatched. The CDR3 has 16 amino acids. This CDR3 is CATSNPGQSITGELFF. In nucleotides, the CDR3 is TGTGCCACCAGCAATCCGGGACAGTCAATCACCGGGGAGCTGTTTTTT.

V and J are TRBV4-1 and TRBJ1-6; 7 bases line up with TRBD1. The CDR3 is 15 amino acids. Trimming took 3 bases from V and 7 from J; bases not matched to a gene: 6. Germline V gene lookup returns CDR1 MGHRA and CDR2 YSYEKL. CDR3 amino acids: CASSQGQTKNSPLHF. The CDR3 nucleotides read TGCGCCAGCAGCCAGGGACAGACAAAAAATTCACCCCTCCACTTT.